This is a list of T cell receptor beta chains from one sample in a study of blood T cell repertoires in COVID-19. The repertoire was sequenced with immunoSEQ multiplex PCR; TCRdb's copy has only in-frame clones and lacks some. Of tens of thousands of clones in the sample, 89% were seen once. Sequenced: peripheral blood. These receptors all come from a man aged 50 or older with COVID-19, enrolled during active disease. Each CDR3 is given without its conserved first and last residue.

>TRBV5-1
ASSVDGQGNSPLH
>TRBV11-1
ASSLVPGFGTEAF
>TRBV9
ASSAFPPQSSGNTIY
>TRBV25-1
ASSELDSGELF
>TRBV7-2
ASSLVSGSGNTIY
>TRBV15
ATSRDPWTGPDQPQH
>TRBV3-1/TRBV3-2
ASSRYLTPSSYNEQF
>TRBV5-1
ASSPGGTSSYNEQF
>TRBV5-1
ASSLAPAGANVLT
>TRBV13
ASSYGTGINTGELF
>TRBV6-6
ASSSRFSGANVLT
>TRBV5-1
ASSIDRVGTGELF
>TRBV10-3
AISEGQGLREQY
>TRBV12-2
ASRLVQGRAYEQY
>TRBV27
ASSRWQNEKLF
>TRBV19
ASSIIGRGGNTEAF
>TRBV27
ATWTGLNTGELF
>TRBV7-8
ASSLPGRGAANTQY
>TRBV12-3/TRBV12-4
ASRGWDSYEQY
>TRBV4-3
ASSQGQGVSGYT
>TRBV9
ASSSGLAGGETQY
>TRBV19
ASSSGQGNYGYT
>TRBV9
ASSVGSTTGELF
>TRBV30
AWRYMDSPLH
>TRBV2
ASNGGAYSPLH
>TRBV6-5
ATASGETQY
>TRBV28
ASSAPRSGTAYGYT
>TRBV6-1
ASSDRGGNQPQH
>TRBV3-1/TRBV3-2
ASSPGTGPTPYGYT
>TRBV9
ASSDGRENQPQH
>TRBV10-3
ATGGGATNEKLF